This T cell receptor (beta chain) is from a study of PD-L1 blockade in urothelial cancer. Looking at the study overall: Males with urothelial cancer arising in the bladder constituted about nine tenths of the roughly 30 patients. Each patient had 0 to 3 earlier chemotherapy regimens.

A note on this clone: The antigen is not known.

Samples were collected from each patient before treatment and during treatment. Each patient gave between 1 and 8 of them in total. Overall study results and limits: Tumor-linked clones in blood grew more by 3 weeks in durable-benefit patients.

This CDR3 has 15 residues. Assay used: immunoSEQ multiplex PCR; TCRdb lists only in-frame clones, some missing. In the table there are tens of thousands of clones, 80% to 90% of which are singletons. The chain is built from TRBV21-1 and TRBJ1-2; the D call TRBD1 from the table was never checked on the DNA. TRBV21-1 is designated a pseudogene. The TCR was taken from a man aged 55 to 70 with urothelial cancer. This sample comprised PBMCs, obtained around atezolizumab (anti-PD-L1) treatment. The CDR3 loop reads CASRGEQGWDYGYTF. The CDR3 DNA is TGTGCCAGCAGAGGGGAACAGGGCTGGGACTATGGCTACACCTTC.